The next 23 T cell receptor beta chains were all read from a single sample in a study of T cell responses to AZD1222 COVID-19 vaccine. Profiled with immunoSEQ multiplex PCR; TCRdb holds only in-frame clones, not every one. The table lists about 110,000 clones, approximately 94% of them singletons. Sample: peripheral blood, taken 28 days after the second AZD1222 dose. Receptors originate from an adult who received the AZD1222 COVID-19 vaccine.

The rearrangement uses TRBV6-5 and TRBJ1-3; D remains ambiguous. This CDR3 spans 14 amino acids. Germline V gene lookup returns CDR1 MNHEY and CDR2 SVGAGI. V lost 6 bases and J 0 bases, leaving 9 bases between the germline ends. CDR3 nucleotide sequence: TGTGCCAGCAGGGAGCTGTTCTCTGGAAACACCATATATTTT. It encodes CASRELFSGNTIYF.

The V gene is TRBV28, the J gene TRBJ1-5; a weak D match, TRBD1 (6 bases). V was shortened by 8 bases and J by 6 bases, with 17 bases between the two germline ends. This CDR3 comprises 14 residues. Germline CDR1 MDHEN, CDR2 SYDVKM. CDR3 in amino acids: CASGRGGSGQPQHF. The CDR3 region has the DNA TGTGCCAGCGGAAGGGGGGGGTCTGGTCAGCCCCAGCATTTT. Complete variable domain (other parts from reference TRBV28 and TRBJ1-5): DVKVTQSSRYLVKRTGEKVFLECVQDMDHENMFWYRQDPGLGLRLIYFSYDVKMKEKGDIPEGYSVSREKKERFSLILESASTNQTSMYLCASGRGGSGQPQHFGDGTRLSIL.

The count of this clone is one. The CDR3 loop reads CASSQDFITGITF. The CDR3 DNA is TGCGCCAGCAGCCAAGACTTTATAACAGGGATAACCTTC. The chain joins TRBV4-1 to TRBJ1-2; a possible D gene is TRBD1 (6 bases). V was cut by 0 bases and J by 14 bases, with 16 bases left in between. CDR3 length: 13 residues. Germline CDR1 MGHRA, CDR2 YSYEKL.

The chain combines TRBV18 with TRBJ1-2; D unclear. The CDR3 loop spans 14 amino acids. Trimming cost V 3 bases and J 5 bases, with 13 bases left between them. CDR1 and CDR2 from the germline V gene are KGHSH and LQKENI. CDR3 sequence: CASSPRQENYGYTF. In DNA, the CDR3 is TGTGCCAGCTCACCGCGACAAGAGAATTATGGCTACACCTTC. Filled out from reference TRBV18 and TRBJ1-2, the complete variable domain reads NAGVMQNPRHLVRRRGQEARLRCSPMKGHSHVYWYRQLPEEGLKFMVYLQKENIIDESGMPKERFSAEFPKEGPSILRIQQVVRGDSAAYFCASSPRQENYGYTFGSGTRLTVV.

A remark on this clone: The junction and the germline gene differ at one end; a read error may be behind it. The chain links TRBV7-8 to TRBJ2-6; the D is unclear. Germline V gene lookup returns CDR1 SGHVS and CDR2 FQNEAQ. The CDR3 runs to 17 residues. The chain's CDR3 is CTSTRQPFHSGANVLTF. CDR3 sequence (DNA): TGTACCAGCACCCGTCAGCCGTTTCACTCTGGGGCCAACGTCCTGACTTTC.

The chain is built from TRBV9 and TRBJ1-5; a possible D gene is TRBD1 (6 bases). CDR1 and CDR2 from the germline V gene are SGDLS and YYNGEE. The CDR3 extends over 15 amino acids. The ends were cut back, 0 bases at V and 4 bases at J, with 11 bases in the middle. CDR3 nucleotide sequence: TGTGCCAGCAGCGTAGCCACAGGGCGGAATCAGCCCCAGCATTTT. This translates into CASSVATGRNQPQHF.

The rearrangement uses TRBV6-1 and TRBJ1-5; a possible D gene is TRBD1 (6 bases). Germline V gene sequence: CDR1 MNHNS, CDR2 SASEGT. V was trimmed by 3 bases and J by 4 bases, leaving 13 bases between them. This CDR3 has 15 residues. CDR3 coding DNA: TGTGCCAGCAGTGACCCGGGGGGCCGAAATCAGCCCCAGCATTTT. This gives the protein CASSDPGGRNQPQHF.

This chain uses TRBV6-4 with TRBJ2-5; weak D call: TRBD2 (5 bases). The CDR3 contains 12 residues. CDR1 and CDR2 (germline): MRHNA, SNTAGT. Trimming took off 8 bases at V and 7 bases at J, with 14 bases between the two ends. The CDR3: CASSSSSGTQYF. The CDR3 DNA follows: TGTGCCAGCTCTTCTTCAAGCGGGACCCAGTACTTC.

V is TRBV27 and J is TRBJ1-4; TRBD1 might be the D (6 bases). The CDR3 sequence is 15 residues long. V was trimmed by 5 bases and J by 2 bases, leaving 12 bases between them. CDR1 and CDR2 from the germline V gene are MNHEY and SMNVEV (reference sequence). The CDR3 spells CASSPNRVTNEKLFF. CDR3 DNA: TGTGCCAGCAGTCCGAACAGGGTTACTAATGAAAAACTGTTTTTT.

CDR3 coding DNA: TGTGCCAGCAGTTACTCGACTCGGGCAGGGCCCTACGAGCAGTACTTC. The encoded protein is CASSYSTRAGPYEQYF. The V gene is TRBV6-5, the J gene TRBJ2-7; TRBD1 is a possible D gene (5 bases). The CDR3 runs 16 residues. Germline V gives CDR1 MNHEY, CDR2 SVGAGI. V lost 0 bases and J lost 2, with 14 bases in between.

The CDR3 DNA sequence: TGCGCCAGCAGCCATATTTTACAGGGAGGCTATGGCTACACCTTC. Translating gives CASSHILQGGYGYTF. This chain connects TRBV4-1 to TRBJ1-2; TRBD1 is a possible D gene (6 bases). The CDR3 runs 15 residues. V lost 3 bases and J 4 bases, leaving 15 bases between the germline ends. The germline V gene has CDR1 MGHRA and CDR2 YSYEKL.

The rearrangement links TRBV2 to TRBJ1-6, with D perhaps TRBD1 (6 bases). Trimming removed 7 bases at V and 5 bases at J, with 12 bases between. Germline-derived CDR1 and CDR2 are SNHLY and FYNNEI. The CDR3 sequence is 14 residues long. CDR3 coding DNA: TGTGCCAGCAACCTACAGGGTAATAATTCACCCCTCCACTTT. Translation: CASNLQGNNSPLHF.

V is TRBV10-2 and J is TRBJ1-2; D gene unclear. Trimming removed 4 bases from V and 0 bases from J, with 9 bases in between. Germline CDR1 and CDR2: WSHSY and SAAADI. This CDR3 has 14 residues. This CDR3 reads CASSATAANYGYTF. The DNA of the CDR3 is TGCGCCAGCAGTGCGACGGCAGCTAACTATGGCTACACCTTC.

The chain employs TRBV27 and TRBJ1-2; 8 bases line up with TRBD1. The trim removed 2 bases at V and 14 bases at J, leaving 7 bases unmatched. Germline values: CDR1 MNHEY, CDR2 SMNVEV (reference sequence). This CDR3 is built from 12 residues. The chain's CDR3 is CASSLEGDRLTF. As DNA, the CDR3 is TGTGCCAGCAGTTTAGAAGGGGACAGGCTTACCTTC.

The chain carries TRBV16 and TRBJ1-5; D is unresolved. V gave up 4 bases and J gave up 0 bases, with 10 bases separating them. There are 15 residues in the CDR3. Germline V gene sequence: CDR1 KGHSY, CDR2 FQNENV. CDR3 in amino acids: CASSPNGVSNQPQHF. In nucleotides, the CDR3 is TGTGCCAGCAGCCCAAATGGGGTTAGCAATCAGCCCCAGCATTTT.

This sequence joins TRBV4-1 and TRBJ2-7; possibly TRBD1 for D (5 bases). The CDR3 runs to 17 residues. Germline CDR1 MGHRA, CDR2 YSYEKL. V lost 0 bases and J 2 bases, leaving 17 bases between the germline ends. The CDR3 is CASSQDRKTGDPYEQYF. In DNA form, the CDR3 reads TGCGCCAGCAGCCAAGATCGAAAAACAGGAGACCCCTACGAGCAGTACTTC.

This chain uses TRBV7-2 with TRBJ2-7; 9 bases align to TRBD2. The CDR3 sequence is 15 residues long. The germline gives CDR1 SGHTA, CDR2 FQGNSA. J gave up 4 bases and V 0 bases, and 4 bases lay outside the gene matches. Here the CDR3 DNA reads TGTGCCAGCAGCTTAGCTAGCGGGAGTAAGTACGAGCAGTACTTC. The encoded protein is CASSLASGSKYEQYF.

This chain joins TRBV9 and TRBJ1-3, with D perhaps TRBD1 (5 bases). V was pared by 1 base and J by 3 bases, with 20 bases between. The CDR3 length is 18 residues. Germline values: CDR1 SGDLS, CDR2 YYNGEE. This chain's CDR3 is CASSVSMGREADGNTIYF. The CDR3 DNA reads as TGTGCCAGCAGCGTATCAATGGGGCGGGAGGCAGATGGAAACACCATATATTTT.

This clone was observed a single time. V usage is TRBV2 and J usage is TRBJ1-5; D not resolved. CDR3 length: 13 amino acids. V gave up 3 bases and J gave up 4 bases, with 7 bases separating them. Germline assignment: CDR1 SNHLY and CDR2 FYNNEI. The CDR3 nucleotides are TGTGCCAGCAGTGAGGATGATAATCAGCCCCAGCATTTT. The encoded protein is CASSEDDNQPQHF. Full variable domain (remainder filled in from reference TRBV2 and TRBJ1-5): EPEVTQTPSHQVTQMGQEVILRCVPISNHLYFYWYRQILGQKVEFLVSFYNNEISEKSEIFDDQFSVERPDGSNFTLKIRSTKLEDSAMYFCASSEDDNQPQHFGDGTRLSIL.

The V gene is TRBV11-2, the J gene TRBJ1-3; D gene ambiguous. There are 15 residues in the CDR3. V was trimmed by 3 bases and J by 1 base, leaving 10 bases between them. From germline, CDR1 is SGHAT and CDR2 FQNNGV. The DNA for the CDR3 is TGTGCCAGCAGCTTGAGCAGGATTTCTGGAAACACCATATATTTT. It is translated as CASSLSRISGNTIYF.

This clone was detected only once. V and J are TRBV10-3 and TRBJ2-7; 7 nucleotides line up with TRBD1. V shed 6 bases, J shed 0 bases, and the junction held 5 bases outside the gene matches. The length of the CDR3 is 14 residues. The germline CDR1 and CDR2 sequences are ENHRY and SYGVKD. CDR3 in amino acids: CAIRGTVSSYEQYF. The CDR3, as DNA: TGTGCCATCAGGGGGACAGTTAGCTCCTACGAGCAGTACTTC.

The table lists this clone with a few counts. This chain links TRBV18 with TRBJ1-1; 7 bases fit TRBD1. This CDR3 has 15 amino acids. V lost 3 bases and J lost 6; bases outside the gene matches: 10. The germline gives CDR1 KGHSH, CDR2 LQKENI. The CDR3 protein is CASSPFARGLAEAFF. DNA of the CDR3: TGTGCCAGCTCACCCTTTGCCAGGGGGTTGGCTGAAGCTTTCTTT.

The rearrangement joins TRBV6-1 to TRBJ1-6; 10 bases align to TRBD1. This CDR3 is 17 amino acids long. V dropped 2 bases and J dropped 5; count of bases not matched to a gene: 6. The germline gives CDR1 MNHNS, CDR2 SASEGT. The CDR3 here is CASSEFPGQGNNSPLHF. DNA for the CDR3: TGTGCCAGCAGTGAATTTCCGGGACAGGGGAATAATTCACCCCTCCACTTT.